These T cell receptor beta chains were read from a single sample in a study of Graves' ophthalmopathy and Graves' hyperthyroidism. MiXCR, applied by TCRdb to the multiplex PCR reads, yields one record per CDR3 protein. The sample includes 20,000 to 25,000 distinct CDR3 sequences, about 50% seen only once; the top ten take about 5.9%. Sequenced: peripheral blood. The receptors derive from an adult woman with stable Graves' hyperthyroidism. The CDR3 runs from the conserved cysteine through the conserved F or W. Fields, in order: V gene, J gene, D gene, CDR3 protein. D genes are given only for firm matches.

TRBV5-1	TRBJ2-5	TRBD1	CASSLAVTGAGETQYF
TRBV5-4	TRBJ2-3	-	CASRRQGDGTQYF
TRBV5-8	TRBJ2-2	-	CASSLGRTTGELFF
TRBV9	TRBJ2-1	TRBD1	CASSVDGTGGNEQFF
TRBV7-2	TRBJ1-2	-	CASSLFGQNYGYTF
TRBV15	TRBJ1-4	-	CATSRGQGGEKLFF
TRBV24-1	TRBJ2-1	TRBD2	CATSGSGRRDNEQFF
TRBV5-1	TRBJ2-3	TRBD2	CASSRDYQETDTQYF
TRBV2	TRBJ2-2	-	CASTMARGGGELFF
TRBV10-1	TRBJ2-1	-	CASSASTDNEQFF
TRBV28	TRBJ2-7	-	CAILGVNTYEQYF
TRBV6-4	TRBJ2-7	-	CASSDRAGADEQYF
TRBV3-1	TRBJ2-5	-	CASSQDLGYQETQYF
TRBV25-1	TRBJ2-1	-	CASSTGGDEQFF
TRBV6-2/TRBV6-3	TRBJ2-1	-	CASRGGGYNEQFF
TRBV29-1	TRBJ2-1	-	CSVEVTGGGDEQFF
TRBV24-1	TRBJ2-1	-	CATQSYNEQFF
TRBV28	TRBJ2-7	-	CAGSFTNRDYEQCF
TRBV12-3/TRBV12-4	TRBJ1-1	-	CASKGDARAFF
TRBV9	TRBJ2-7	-	CASSPSGGNEQYF
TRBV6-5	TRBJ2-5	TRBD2	CASSYPYTGTSGSQETQYF
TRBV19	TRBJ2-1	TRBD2	CASSAWGGRYNEQFF
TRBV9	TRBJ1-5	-	CASSLIGGGNQPQHF
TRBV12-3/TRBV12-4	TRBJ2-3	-	CASSSHTPSTDTQYF
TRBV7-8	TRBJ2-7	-	CASSSFLVFEQYF
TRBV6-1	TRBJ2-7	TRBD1	CASSNYRGTGEQYF
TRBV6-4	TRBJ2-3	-	CASSEGPSTDTQYF
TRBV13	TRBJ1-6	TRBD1	CASSQDRAKASPLHF
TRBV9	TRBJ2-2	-	CASSVAGSNTGELFF
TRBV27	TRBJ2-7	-	CASSPQVNYEQYF
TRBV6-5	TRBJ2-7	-	CASSPGEHYEQYF
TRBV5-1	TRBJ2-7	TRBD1	CASSFGTASEQYF
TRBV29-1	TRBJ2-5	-	CSSQRGEETQYF
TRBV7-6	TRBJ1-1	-	CASSAGKMNTEAFF
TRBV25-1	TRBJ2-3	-	CASIKVGRRTDTQYF
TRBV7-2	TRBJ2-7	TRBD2	CASSPGLAGRYEQYF
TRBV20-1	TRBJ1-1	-	CSGSRLAGGQVNTEAFF
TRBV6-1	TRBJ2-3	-	CASSELGAYNEQYF
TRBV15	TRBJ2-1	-	CATSRDSRFNNEQFF
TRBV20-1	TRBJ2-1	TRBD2	CSAPGGTNQFF
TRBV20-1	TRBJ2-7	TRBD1	CSARGYRGSSYEQYF
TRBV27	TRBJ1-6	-	CASSFANSPLHF
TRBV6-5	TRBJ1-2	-	CASRRRVDYGYTF
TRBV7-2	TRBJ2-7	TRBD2	CASSSPWGGTYEQYF
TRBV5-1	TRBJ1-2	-	CASSLAPSLSGNTF
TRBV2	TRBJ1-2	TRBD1	CASRDRGLTNYGYTF
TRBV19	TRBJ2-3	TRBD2	CASSQTSGRGRTDTQYF
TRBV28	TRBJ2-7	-	CASRTGRSDTSSYEQYF
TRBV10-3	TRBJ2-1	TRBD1	CAIRGTGSAEQFF
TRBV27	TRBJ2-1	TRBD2	CASSLRAAGGRSSYNEQFF
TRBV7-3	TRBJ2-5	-	CASSSEGETQYF